This T cell receptor (beta chain) stems from a study of blood T cell repertoires in COVID-19. The CDR3 runs 15 residues. The trim removed 0 bases at V and 7 bases at J, leaving 8 bases unmatched. Germline V gene lookup returns CDR1 SGHTA and CDR2 FQGNSA. Data came from immunoSEQ multiplex PCR; TCRdb stores just in-frame clones and leaves some out. In the table there are some 150,000 clones, 89% of which are singletons. The V and J genes are TRBV7-2 and TRBJ1-2; 7 positions agree with TRBD1. The sequence was collected from a woman aged 18-30 years who had recovered from COVID-19. The sequenced sample was PBMCs or T cells enriched from blood (not recorded which). CDR3 amino acids: CASSLAHAGGPGYTF. CDR3 bases: TGTGCCAGCAGCTTAGCCCATGCAGGGGGACCTGGCTACACCTTC.